Listed below are T cell receptor beta chains from one sample, sequenced in a study of PD-1 blockade in classical Hodgkin lymphoma. Method: immunoSEQ multiplex PCR; TCRdb's copy keeps in-frame clones and lacks some. The sample shows 25,000 to 30,000 clones, 91% of them seen only once. The sequenced material came from peripheral blood mononuclear cells (PBMCs). The receptors were sampled from a human donor with classical Hodgkin lymphoma. The CDR3 runs from the conserved cysteine through the conserved F or W. D genes are given only for firm matches.

j_gene | v_gene | d_gene | CDR3aa
TRBJ2-3 | TRBV28 | TRBD2 | CASSLYLWAGVSTDTQYF
TRBJ2-7 | TRBV11-3 | TRBD1 | CASSPDREAHEQYF
TRBJ2-3 | TRBV29-1 | NA | CSVEPGPRTQYF
TRBJ2-7 | TRBV27 | NA | CASSSRGLTYEQYF
TRBJ2-3 | TRBV11-3 | NA | CASSLSGAGVADTQYF
TRBJ1-3 | TRBV29-1 | NA | CSVGGGGTIYF
TRBJ1-5 | TRBV5-1 | TRBD1 | CASSLAGDREQPQHF
TRBJ2-3 | TRBV7-3 | TRBD2 | CASSYLAGEIGDTQYF
TRBJ2-3 | TRBV7-8 | NA | CASSFLSSGTDTQYF
TRBJ2-7 | TRBV5-1 | TRBD1 | CASSLEGQGLYEQYF
TRBJ2-1 | TRBV5-4 | NA | CASSLDSSSYNEQFF
TRBJ2-2 | TRBV5-1 | NA | CASSLGPRGGNTGELFF
TRBJ2-5 | TRBV2 | TRBD2 | CASSELAGDAETQYF
TRBJ2-1 | TRBV5-4 | TRBD1 | CASSSPTGGSYNEQFF
TRBJ2-2 | TRBV4-3 | TRBD2 | CASSQDYGTSGPTGELFF